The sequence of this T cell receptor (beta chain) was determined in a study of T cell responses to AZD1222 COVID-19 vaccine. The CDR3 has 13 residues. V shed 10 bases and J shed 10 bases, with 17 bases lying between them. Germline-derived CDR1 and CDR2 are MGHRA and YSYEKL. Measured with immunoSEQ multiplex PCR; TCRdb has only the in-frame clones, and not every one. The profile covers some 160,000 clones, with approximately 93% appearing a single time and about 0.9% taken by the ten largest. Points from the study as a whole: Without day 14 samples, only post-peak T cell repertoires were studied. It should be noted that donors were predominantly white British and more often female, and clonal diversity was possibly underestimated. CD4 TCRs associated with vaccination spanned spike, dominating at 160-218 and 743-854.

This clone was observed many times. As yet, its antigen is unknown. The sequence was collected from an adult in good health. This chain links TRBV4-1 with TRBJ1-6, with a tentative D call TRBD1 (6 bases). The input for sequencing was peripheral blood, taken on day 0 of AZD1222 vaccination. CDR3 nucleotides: TGCGCCACCTCACAAGGGGGTGGGTCACCCCTCCACTTT. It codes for CATSQGGGSPLHF.